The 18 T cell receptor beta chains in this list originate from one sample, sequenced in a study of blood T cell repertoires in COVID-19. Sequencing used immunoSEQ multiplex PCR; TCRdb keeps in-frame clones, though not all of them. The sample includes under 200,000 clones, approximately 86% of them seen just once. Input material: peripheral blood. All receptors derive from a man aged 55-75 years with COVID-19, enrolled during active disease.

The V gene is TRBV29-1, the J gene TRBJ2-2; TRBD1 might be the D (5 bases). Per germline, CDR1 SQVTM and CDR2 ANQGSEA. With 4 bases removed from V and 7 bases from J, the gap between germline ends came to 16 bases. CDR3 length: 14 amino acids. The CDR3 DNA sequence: TGCAGCGTTGGGGCAGGGATGCGTAACGGGGAGCTGTTTTTT. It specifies CSVGAGMRNGELFF.

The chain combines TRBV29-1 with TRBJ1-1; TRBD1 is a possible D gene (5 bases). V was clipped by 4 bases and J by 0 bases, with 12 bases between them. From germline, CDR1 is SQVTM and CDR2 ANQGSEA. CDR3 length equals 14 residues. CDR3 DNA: TGCAGCGTTGTTCAGGGCTGGCTGAACACTGAAGCTTTCTTT. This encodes CSVVQGWLNTEAFF.

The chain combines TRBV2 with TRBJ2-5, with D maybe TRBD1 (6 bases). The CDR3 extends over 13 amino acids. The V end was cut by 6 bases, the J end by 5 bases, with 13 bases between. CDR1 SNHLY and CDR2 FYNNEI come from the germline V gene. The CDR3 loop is CASSTFQGETQYF. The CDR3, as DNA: TGTGCCAGCAGCACATTCCAGGGGGAGACCCAGTACTTC.

The CDR3 nucleotides read TGCAGCGTTGAAGATAGGGGACAAAACAATCAGCCCCAGCATTTT. This gives the protein CSVEDRGQNNQPQHF. The J gene is TRBJ1-5, the V gene TRBV29-1, with D perhaps TRBD1 (6 bases). Germline values: CDR1 SQVTM, CDR2 ANQGSEA. CDR3 length: 15 amino acids. V was cut by 0 bases and J by 3 bases, with 12 bases left in between.

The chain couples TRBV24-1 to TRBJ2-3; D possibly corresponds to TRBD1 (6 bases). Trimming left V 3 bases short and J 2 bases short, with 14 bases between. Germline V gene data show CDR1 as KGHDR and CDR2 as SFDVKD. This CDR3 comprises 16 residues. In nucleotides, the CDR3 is TGTGCCACCAGTGATCCGGGTGGACAGTCCACAGATACGCAGTATTTT. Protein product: CATSDPGGQSTDTQYF.

CDR3 nucleotides: TGTGCCAGCACCTTGGGACATAATCGAAACACTGAAGCTTTCTTT. Translation gives CASTLGHNRNTEAFF. The V call is TRBV7-2, the J call TRBJ1-1; possible D gene TRBD1, 6 bases. CDR1 SGHTA and CDR2 FQGNSA come from the germline V gene. The CDR3 extends over 15 amino acids. V lost 7 bases and J 2 bases, leaving 17 bases between the germline ends.

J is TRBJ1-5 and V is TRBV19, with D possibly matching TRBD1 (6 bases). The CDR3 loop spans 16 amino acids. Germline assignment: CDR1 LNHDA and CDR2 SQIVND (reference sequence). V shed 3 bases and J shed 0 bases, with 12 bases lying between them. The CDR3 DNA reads TGTGCCAGTAGTATGGGGGACATAGGTAGCAATCAGCCCCAGCATTTT. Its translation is CASSMGDIGSNQPQHF. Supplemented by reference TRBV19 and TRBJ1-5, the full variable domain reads DGGITQSPKYLFRKEGQNVTLSCEQNLNHDAMYWYRQDPGQGLRLIYYSQIVNDFQKGDIAEGYSVSREKKESFPLTVTSAQKNPTAFYLCASSMGDIGSNQPQHFGDGTRLSIL.

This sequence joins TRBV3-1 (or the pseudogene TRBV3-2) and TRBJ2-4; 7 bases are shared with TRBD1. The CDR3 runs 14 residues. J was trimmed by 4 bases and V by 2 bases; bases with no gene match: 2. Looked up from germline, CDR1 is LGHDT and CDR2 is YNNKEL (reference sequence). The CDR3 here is CASSQQGDKNIQYF. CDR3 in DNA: TGTGCCAGCAGCCAACAGGGGGATAAAAACATTCAGTACTTC.

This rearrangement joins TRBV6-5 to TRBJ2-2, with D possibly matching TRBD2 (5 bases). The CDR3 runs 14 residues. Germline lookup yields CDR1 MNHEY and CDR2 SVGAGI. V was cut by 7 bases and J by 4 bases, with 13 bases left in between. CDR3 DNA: TGTGCCAGCACCGGGATTCGTGGCACCGGGGAGCTGTTTTTT. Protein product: CASTGIRGTGELFF.

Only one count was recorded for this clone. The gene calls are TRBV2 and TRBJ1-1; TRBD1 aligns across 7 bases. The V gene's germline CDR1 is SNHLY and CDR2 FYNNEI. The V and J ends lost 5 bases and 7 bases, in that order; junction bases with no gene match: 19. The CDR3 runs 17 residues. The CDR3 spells CASSSYTDRALIGEAFF. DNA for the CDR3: TGTGCCAGCAGTTCTTATACCGACAGGGCCCTGATCGGTGAAGCTTTCTTT.

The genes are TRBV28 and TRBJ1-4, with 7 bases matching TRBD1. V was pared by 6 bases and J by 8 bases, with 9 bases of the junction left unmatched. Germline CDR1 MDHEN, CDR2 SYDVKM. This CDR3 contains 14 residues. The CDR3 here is CASRPPGQREKLFF. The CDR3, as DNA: TGTGCCAGCAGACCTCCGGGACAGAGAGAAAAACTGTTTTTT. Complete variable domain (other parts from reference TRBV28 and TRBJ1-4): DVKVTQSSRYLVKRTGEKVFLECVQDMDHENMFWYRQDPGLGLRLIYFSYDVKMKEKGDIPEGYSVSREKKERFSLILESASTNQTSMYLCASRPPGQREKLFFGSGTQLSVL.

CDR3 region: CAISEGQLNYGYTF. CDR3 DNA: TGTGCCATCAGTGAGGGACAGCTTAACTATGGCTACACCTTC. The genes are TRBV10-3 and TRBJ1-2, with a possible D match to TRBD1 (6 bases). The CDR3 contains 14 residues. Germline CDR1 and CDR2: ENHRY and SYGVKD. V was cut by 2 bases and J by 1 base, with 8 bases left in between.

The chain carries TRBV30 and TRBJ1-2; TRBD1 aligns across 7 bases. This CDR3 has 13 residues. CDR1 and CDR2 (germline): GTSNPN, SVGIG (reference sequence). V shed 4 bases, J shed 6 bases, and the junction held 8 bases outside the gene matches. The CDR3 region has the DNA TGTGCCTGGAACCTACAGGGGTTCAATGGCTACACCTTC. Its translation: CAWNLQGFNGYTF.

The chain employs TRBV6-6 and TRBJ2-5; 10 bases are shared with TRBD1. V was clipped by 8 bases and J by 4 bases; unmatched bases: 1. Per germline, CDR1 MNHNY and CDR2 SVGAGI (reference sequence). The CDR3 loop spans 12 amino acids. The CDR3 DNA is TGTGCCAGCGGGGACAGGGGAGAGACCCAGTACTTC. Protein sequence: CASGDRGETQYF.

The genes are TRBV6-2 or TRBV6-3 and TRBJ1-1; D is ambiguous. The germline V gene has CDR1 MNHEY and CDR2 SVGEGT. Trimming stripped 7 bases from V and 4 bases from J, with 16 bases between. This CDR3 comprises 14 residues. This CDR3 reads CASTPSTRLTEAFF. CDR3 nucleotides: TGTGCCAGCACCCCTTCAACACGCCTCACTGAAGCTTTCTTT.

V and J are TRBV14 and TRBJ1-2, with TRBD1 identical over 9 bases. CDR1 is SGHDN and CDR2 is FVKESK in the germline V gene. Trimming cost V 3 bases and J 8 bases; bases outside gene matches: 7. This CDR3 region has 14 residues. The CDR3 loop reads CASSHTGGWFGYTF. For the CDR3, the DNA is TGTGCCAGCAGCCACACAGGGGGCTGGTTCGGCTACACCTTC.

CDR3 sequence reads: CASRGHLMNTEAFF. The CDR3 DNA is TGTGCCAGCCGGGGACACCTCATGAACACTGAAGCTTTCTTT. This chain links TRBV25-1 with TRBJ1-1; D might be TRBD1 (6 bases). The CDR3 is 14 amino acids. The germline V gene has CDR1 MGHDK and CDR2 SYGVNS. Trimming took off 8 bases at V and 0 bases at J, with 13 bases between the two ends. Full variable domain (rest looked up from reference TRBV25-1 and TRBJ1-1): EADIYQTPRYLVIGTGKKITLECSQTMGHDKMYWYQQDPGMELHLIHYSYGVNSTEKGDLSSESTVSRIRTEHFPLTLESARPSHTSQYLCASRGHLMNTEAFFGQGTRLTVV.

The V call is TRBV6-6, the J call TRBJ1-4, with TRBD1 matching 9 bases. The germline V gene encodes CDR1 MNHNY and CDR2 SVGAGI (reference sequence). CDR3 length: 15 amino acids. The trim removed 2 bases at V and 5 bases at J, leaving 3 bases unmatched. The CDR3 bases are TGTGCCAGCAGTTACCCGACAGGGGGGAATGAAAAACTGTTTTTT. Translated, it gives CASSYPTGGNEKLFF.